The present TCR beta chain was sequenced within a study of identical twins. J lost 4 bases, V lost 6 bases, and 8 bases had no gene match. The CDR3 loop spans 15 amino acids. This clonotype was detected a few times. Template switching introduced a universal primer site, and the cDNA bore unique molecular identifiers. In TCRdb, the 5' RACE reads were re-called with MiXCR into one record per CDR3 protein. The table lists approximately 220,000 distinct CDR3 sequences, roughly a tenth of them singletons, with 5% to 6.5% in the top ten. What was sequenced was memory (CD45RO+) T cells sorted from blood. The V and J genes are TRBV12-3 or TRBV12-4 and TRBJ1-1; 10 nucleotides align to TRBD1. The TCR originated in a woman under 30 in good health. The CDR3 region is CASSPTGGGGTEAFF. In DNA form, the CDR3 reads TGTGCCAGCAGCCCGACAGGGGGCGGGGGCACTGAAGCTTTCTTT.